What follows describes a single T cell receptor beta chain. This entry belongs to a study of blood T cells in healthy people across ages. Next came a second PCR, run for roughly 6 to 11 cycles, which used a sample-barcoded 5' primer along with a J-beta primer mix. Via MiXCR, TCRdb re-called the 5' RACE reads, giving one row per CDR3 protein. The sample lists 700,000 to 900,000 distinct CDR3 sequences; about 53% were seen once. CDR1 and CDR2 (germline): ENHRY, SYGVKD. The CDR3 consists of 16 residues. V was cut by 4 bases and J by 6 bases, with 19 bases left in between. The clonotype was recovered from an elderly man in good health. This sequence joins TRBV10-3 and TRBJ2-1; no clear D gene. What was sequenced was blood. Here the CDR3 reads CAISGTLGTHTNEQFF. Here the CDR3 DNA reads TGTGCCATCAGTGGGACCTTGGGAACACACACCAATGAGCAGTTCTTC.